A selection of T cell receptor beta chains follows, all from one sample in a study of blood T cell repertoires in COVID-19. TCRdb's table, derived via immunoSEQ multiplex PCR, lists solely in-frame clones and lacks some. In the table there are more than 200,000 clones, about 93% of which are singletons. The source material was PBMCs or T cells enriched from blood (not recorded which). Every receptor here comes from a woman under 30 who had recovered from COVID-19. CDR3s include the opening cysteine and the closing phenylalanine or tryptophan. Each record gives: D gene, V gene, CDR3 protein. D genes are given only for firm matches.

d_gene: .; v_gene: TRBV5-1; CDR3aa: CASSKSGDNEQFF
d_gene: TRBD1; v_gene: TRBV19; CDR3aa: CASRRDRATGYTF
d_gene: .; v_gene: TRBV28; CDR3aa: CASSHKGIGAF
d_gene: .; v_gene: TRBV7-2; CDR3aa: CASSLSSGVGYTF
d_gene: TRBD1; v_gene: TRBV11-3; CDR3aa: CASSRDRDTEAFF
d_gene: TRBD1; v_gene: TRBV19; CDR3aa: CASRPGTGETPPIGELFF
d_gene: .; v_gene: TRBV29-1; CDR3aa: CSVGERGNENTEAFF
d_gene: TRBD1; v_gene: TRBV5-1; CDR3aa: CASSTGQGGSEETQYF
d_gene: TRBD1; v_gene: TRBV18; CDR3aa: CASSPPVGGVETQYF
d_gene: .; v_gene: TRBV12-3/TRBV12-4; CDR3aa: CASSLDSSYEQYF
d_gene: TRBD1; v_gene: TRBV5-1; CDR3aa: CASAETGGDYGYTF
d_gene: .; v_gene: TRBV2; CDR3aa: CAIRSYSEAFF
d_gene: .; v_gene: TRBV7-9; CDR3aa: CASQSLGATGELFF
d_gene: .; v_gene: TRBV3-1/TRBV3-2; CDR3aa: CASSQAFVDTIYF
d_gene: .; v_gene: TRBV19; CDR3aa: CASWSGVNYGYTF
d_gene: TRBD2; v_gene: TRBV18; CDR3aa: CASSLWASGSNNEQFF
d_gene: TRBD1; v_gene: TRBV7-9; CDR3aa: CASGTTGVMPQHF
d_gene: .; v_gene: TRBV12-3/TRBV12-4; CDR3aa: CASSLGRGSAQYF
d_gene: .; v_gene: TRBV14; CDR3aa: CASSQGPEQYF
d_gene: .; v_gene: TRBV6-2/TRBV6-3; CDR3aa: CASSPPSLAVWGYEQYF
d_gene: TRBD2; v_gene: TRBV19; CDR3aa: CASSSGLAAYEQYF
d_gene: .; v_gene: TRBV3-1/TRBV3-2; CDR3aa: CASSRSHTSDYGYTF
d_gene: .; v_gene: TRBV18; CDR3aa: CASSPQRSISVFEQYF
d_gene: .; v_gene: TRBV6-5; CDR3aa: CASTSERGLFYGYTF
d_gene: .; v_gene: TRBV11-2; CDR3aa: CASSLTAGVTEAFF
d_gene: .; v_gene: TRBV4-1; CDR3aa: CASMRGSGSTNEKLFF
d_gene: .; v_gene: TRBV5-1; CDR3aa: CASSRGAGEGYEQYF
d_gene: TRBD1; v_gene: TRBV27; CDR3aa: CASRHPLRTGINYGYTF
d_gene: .; v_gene: TRBV9; CDR3aa: CASSVAWGEYGYTF
d_gene: TRBD2; v_gene: TRBV5-1; CDR3aa: CASSMGGLAGGSGNEQFF
d_gene: .; v_gene: TRBV9; CDR3aa: CASSASLRQTQYF
d_gene: .; v_gene: TRBV24-1; CDR3aa: CATSDGGGDGYTF
d_gene: .; v_gene: TRBV10-3; CDR3aa: CAISEESEAFF
d_gene: .; v_gene: TRBV9; CDR3aa: CASSVGVGGNTGELFF
d_gene: TRBD1; v_gene: TRBV18; CDR3aa: CASSGGTGTYEQYF
d_gene: .; v_gene: TRBV2; CDR3aa: CASTFTGTSGTEAFF
d_gene: .; v_gene: TRBV7-9; CDR3aa: CASSSLRGNTEAFF
d_gene: .; v_gene: TRBV15; CDR3aa: CATSREVGQPQHF
d_gene: .; v_gene: TRBV28; CDR3aa: CASRRFDTEAFF
d_gene: .; v_gene: TRBV21-1; CDR3aa: CASSKKRGQGADYGYTF
d_gene: .; v_gene: TRBV10-3; CDR3aa: CAISESSRGRYNEQFF
d_gene: TRBD1; v_gene: TRBV7-9; CDR3aa: CASSFWQGVNSNQPQHF
d_gene: TRBD1; v_gene: TRBV6-4; CDR3aa: CATRQGNTGELFF
d_gene: TRBD1; v_gene: TRBV7-2; CDR3aa: CASSVQTGDEQYF
d_gene: TRBD1; v_gene: TRBV27; CDR3aa: CASKGAGEYGYTF
d_gene: .; v_gene: TRBV4-3; CDR3aa: CASSQDLGQISGNTIYF
d_gene: TRBD1; v_gene: TRBV5-1; CDR3aa: CASSFLQGAEELFF
d_gene: .; v_gene: TRBV4-1; CDR3aa: CASSRTRTATNEKLFF
d_gene: TRBD1; v_gene: TRBV2; CDR3aa: CASSAQGQANYGYTF
d_gene: TRBD1; v_gene: TRBV9; CDR3aa: CASSSGTGANNSPLHF